This T cell receptor beta chain appears in the sequencing data of a study of radiotherapy plus CTLA-4 blockade in lung cancer. Findings and caveats of the study: In blood, tumor-derived TCR clones expanded after radiotherapy plus ipilimumab.

V was pared by 2 bases and J by 5 bases, with 10 bases between. The CDR3 loop spans 13 amino acids. Per the germline V gene, CDR1 is SGHRS and CDR2 is YFSETQ. Participants had chemo-refractory metastatic non-small-cell lung cancer and were treated with focal radiation plus ipilimumab CTLA-4 blockade. Repertoires were generated with immunoSEQ multiplex PCR, while TCRdb's copy carries only in-frame clones and drops some. The table shows roughly 75,000 clones, with under 90% occurring only once. Concerning this clone: Its matching antigen is unknown.

The chain has TRBV5-1 and TRBJ2-5; D gene ambiguous. This sample comprised peripheral blood, obtained from a patient treated with radiotherapy plus ipilimumab. The receptor was derived from a human donor with non-small cell lung cancer who had stable disease on radiotherapy plus ipilimumab. CDR3 bases: TGCGCCAGCAGCTTTAGAGTTCGGGAGACCCAGTACTTC. Protein sequence: CASSFRVRETQYF. The complete variable domain, with remaining parts taken from reference TRBV5-1 and TRBJ2-5, reads KAGVTQTPRYLIKTRGQQVTLSCSPISGHRSVSWYQQTPGQGLQFLFEYFSETQRNKGNFPGRFSGRQFSNSRSEMNVSTLELGDSALYLCASSFRVRETQYFGPGTRLLVL.